This T cell receptor (beta chain) was sequenced during a study of response to subunit inactivated influenza vaccine. TCRdb analysed the RT-PCR reads with MiXCR anew, one entry per CDR3 protein. The sample lists approximately 490,000 distinct CDR3 sequences, more than 7% seen once, with 10% to 15% in the top ten. Germline values: CDR1 DFQATT, CDR2 SNEGSKA (reference sequence). There are 13 residues in the CDR3. The germline V and J ends were trimmed by 1 base and 6 bases, with 10 bases remaining between them. Sequences were derived from PBMCs from blood, sampled approximately 25 months after vaccination. This TCR was sampled from a man between 50 and 75 years old who received an inactivated influenza vaccine. The rearrangement uses TRBV20-1 and TRBJ2-1; D may be TRBD2 (5 bases). CDR3 sequence reads: CSARGYGVNEQFF. In nucleotides, the CDR3 is TGCAGTGCTAGAGGTTACGGGGTCAATGAGCAGTTCTTC.